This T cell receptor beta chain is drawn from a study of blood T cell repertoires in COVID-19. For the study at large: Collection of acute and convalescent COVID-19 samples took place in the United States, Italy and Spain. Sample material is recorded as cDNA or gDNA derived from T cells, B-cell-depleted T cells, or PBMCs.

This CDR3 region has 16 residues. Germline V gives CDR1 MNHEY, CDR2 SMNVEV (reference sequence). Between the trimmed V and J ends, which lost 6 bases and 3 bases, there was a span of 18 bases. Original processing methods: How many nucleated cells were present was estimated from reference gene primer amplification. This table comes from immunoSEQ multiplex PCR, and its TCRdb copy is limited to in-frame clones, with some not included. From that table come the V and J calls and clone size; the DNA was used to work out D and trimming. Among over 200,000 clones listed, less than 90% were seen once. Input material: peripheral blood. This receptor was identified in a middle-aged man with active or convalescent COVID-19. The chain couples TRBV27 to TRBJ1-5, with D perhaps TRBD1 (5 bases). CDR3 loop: CASSPLGGLINQPQHF. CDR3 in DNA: TGTGCCAGCAGCCCCCTGGGGGGTTTGATCAATCAGCCCCAGCATTTT.